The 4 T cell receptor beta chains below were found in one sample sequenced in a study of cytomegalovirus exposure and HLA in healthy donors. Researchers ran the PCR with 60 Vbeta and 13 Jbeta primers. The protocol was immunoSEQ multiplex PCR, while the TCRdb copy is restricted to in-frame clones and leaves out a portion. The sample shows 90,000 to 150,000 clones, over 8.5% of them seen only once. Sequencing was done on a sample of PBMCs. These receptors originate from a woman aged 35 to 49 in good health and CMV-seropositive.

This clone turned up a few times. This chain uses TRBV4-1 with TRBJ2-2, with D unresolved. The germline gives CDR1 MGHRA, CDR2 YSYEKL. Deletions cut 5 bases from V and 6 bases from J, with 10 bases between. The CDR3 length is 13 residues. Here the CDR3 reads CASSKRVPGELFF. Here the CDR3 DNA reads TGCGCCAGCAGCAAACGGGTCCCCGGGGAGCTGTTTTTT.

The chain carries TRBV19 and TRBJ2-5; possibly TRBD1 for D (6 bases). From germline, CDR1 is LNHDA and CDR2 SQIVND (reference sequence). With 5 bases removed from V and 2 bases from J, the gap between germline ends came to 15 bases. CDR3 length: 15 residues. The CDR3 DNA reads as TGTGCCAGTAGTCCTCCCGGACAGAGACAAGAGACCCAGTACTTC. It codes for CASSPPGQRQETQYF.

The CDR3 region has the DNA TGTGCCAGCTCACCACGGCCGGGAGACACTGAAGCTTTCTTT. Its translation is CASSPRPGDTEAFF. This rearrangement joins TRBV18 to TRBJ1-1; unclear D gene. Germline V lookup: CDR1 KGHSH, CDR2 LQKENI. CDR3 length: 14 residues. V was pared by 1 base and J by 3 bases, with 9 bases between.

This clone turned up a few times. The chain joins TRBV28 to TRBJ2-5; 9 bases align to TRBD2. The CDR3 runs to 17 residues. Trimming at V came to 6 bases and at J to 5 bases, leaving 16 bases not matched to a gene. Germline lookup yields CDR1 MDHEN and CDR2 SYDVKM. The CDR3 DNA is TGTGCCAGCAGCCACGCCTACCGGAGCGGGGGGAGGGAGACCCAGTACTTC. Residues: CASSHAYRSGGRETQYF.